The 10 T cell receptor beta chains below were found in one sample sequenced in a study of tumor and adjacent non-tumor tissue in lung cancer. A modified ARM-PCR protocol with three rounds of nested PCR amplified TCRbeta. From the multiplex PCR reads, TCRdb called clonotypes with MiXCR, one entry per CDR3 protein. The sample has approximately 75,000 distinct CDR3 sequences; around four fifths are singletons. No cell sorting was done before RNA was extracted from the tissue. The sequencing sample was made of lung tumor tissue. Receptors originate from a woman aged 50 to 65 with non-small cell lung cancer.

Notes on this clonotype: At one end the junction does not follow the germline gene, possibly because of a read error. The J gene is TRBJ2-7, the V gene TRBV6-6; D may be TRBD2 (6 bases). In germline, CDR1 is MNHNY, CDR2 SVGAGI (reference sequence). The CDR3 contains 13 residues. CDR3 sequence: CAGRIADSYDQYF. CDR3 nucleotide sequence: TGTGCCGGCCGTATAGCGGATTCCTACGACCAGTACTTC.

Of note for this clonotype: At one end, the junction sequence differs from germline, possibly due to a read error. The genes are TRBV12-3 or TRBV12-4 and TRBJ1-5; D not certain. The CDR3 consists of 15 residues. CDR3 nucleotides: TGTGTCAGCAGTCGGCCTTGGACTGACAATCAGGCCCAGCATTTT. It translates to CVSSRPWTDNQAQHF.

The table lists this clonotype with a count of one. The junction shows a germline mismatch at one end, possibly a read error. This sequence joins TRBV11-3 and TRBJ2-2, with TRBD2 identical over 7 bases. This CDR3 is built from 14 residues. Germline loops: CDR1 SGHNT, CDR2 YENEEA. The CDR3 nucleotides are TGTGCCGGCAGCCTAGCGGAGGGCACCGGGGAACTGTTTTTT. It is translated as CAGSLAEGTGELFF.

Notes on this clonotype: This may come from a read error, since a much larger clone is one base off. This rearrangement joins TRBV19 to TRBJ2-1; 13 nucleotides match TRBD2. Germline CDR1 and CDR2: LNHDA and SQIVND (reference sequence). This CDR3 spans 16 amino acids. V shed 6 bases, J shed 9 bases, and the junction held 11 bases outside the gene matches. The CDR3 is CASSLLGLAGDVEQFF. DNA of the CDR3: TGTGCCAGTAGCCTGCTAGGACTAGCGGGAGATGTTGAGCAGTTCTTC.

The gene calls are TRBV29-1 and TRBJ2-1; D could derive from TRBD1 or TRBD2 (5 bases each). The CDR3 is made up of 12 amino acids. Germline CDR1 is SQVTM and CDR2 is ANQGSEA. Trimming pared 6 bases from V and 15 bases from J, leaving 21 bases between. The CDR3, as DNA: TGCAGCGTCAACGAGAGGGGTGATCAAGCGTTCTTC. Its protein product is CSVNERGDQAFF.

Note on this clonotype: The conserved phenylalanine or tryptophan normally closing the CDR3 is absent here, so this likely arose from a read error. The rearrangement uses TRBV29-1 and TRBJ2-7; D is perhaps TRBD1 or TRBD2 (5 bases each). The CDR3 runs 15 residues. V was shortened by 2 bases and J by 5 bases, with 19 bases between the two germline ends. From germline, CDR1 is SQVTM and CDR2 ANQGSEA. The CDR3 sequence: CSVERSGTPVHEQYL. DNA for the CDR3: TGCAGCGTTGAACGATCGGGGACCCCCGTCCACGAGCAGTACTTA.

In the case of this clonotype: This CDR3 fails to terminate in the conserved phenylalanine or tryptophan, so it likely reflects a read error. The DNA is omitted, as the CDR3 cannot be located on it reliably, and the CDR3 follows TCRdb's listing. V usage is TRBV29-1 and J usage is TRBJ1-1; the DNA was not used to check the table's D call, TRBD1. CDR1 and CDR2 from the germline V gene are SQVTM and ANQGSEA. Ends included, the CDR3 has 13 residues. CDR3 region: CSALDRLGTEVFI.

The rearrangement joins TRBV28 to TRBJ2-3; D is unresolved. CDR3 length: 12 residues. Looked up from germline, CDR1 is MDHEN and CDR2 is SYDVKM. The V gene lost 1 base and the J gene lost 11 bases, with 10 bases spanning the gap. CDR3 sequence: CASSLFANKQYF. CDR3 coding DNA: TGTGCCAGCAGTTTATTTGCAAATAAGCAGTATTTT.

This clonotype was observed a handful of times. A read error may produce the germline difference seen at one junction end. This sequence joins TRBV20-1 and TRBJ1-6; D is possibly TRBD1 (5 bases). CDR3 length: 16 residues. CDR1 and CDR2 from the germline V gene are DFQATT and SNEGSKA (reference sequence). The CDR3 reads CSASARDPSHNSPLHF. The CDR3 nucleotides are TGCAGTGCTAGTGCCCGGGACCCCTCCCATAATTCACCCCTCCACTTT.

As concerns this clonotype: The junction departs from germline at one end; a sequencing error may be responsible. This sequence joins TRBV10-1 and TRBJ2-7; TRBD1 aligns across 8 bases. The CDR3 is 13 residues long. Per germline, CDR1 WNHNN and CDR2 SYGVQD (reference sequence). CDR3 nucleotides: TGCACCAGCAGCGGACAGGGCGCCTACGAGCAGTACTTC. Protein: CTSSGQGAYEQYF.